Listed below are T cell receptor beta chains from one sample, sequenced in a study of cytomegalovirus exposure and HLA in healthy donors. Produced via immunoSEQ multiplex PCR; TCRdb's table is partial and in-frame only. The data hold about 180,000 clones, with about four fifths observed a single time. Sequencing was done on a sample of PBMCs. Receptors were obtained from a woman in her late teens or twenties in good health and CMV-seropositive. The CDR3 runs from the conserved cysteine through the conserved F or W. Fields, in order: J gene, V gene, CDR3 protein.

TRBJ2-3,TRBV9,CASSVEVAANLLDTQYF
TRBJ2-7,TRBV7-2,CASSSPTENSYEQYF
TRBJ2-7,TRBV18,CASSHSTTGQGRIEQYF
TRBJ2-1,TRBV2,CASSEERGTSFDPQFF
TRBJ1-1,TRBV29-1,CSALWTGGTNTEAFF
TRBJ2-7,TRBV5-4,CASSISAGSSYEQYF
TRBJ1-4,TRBV6-5,CASSPPGQGEKLFF
TRBJ1-5,TRBV2,CASSYDRVQHF
TRBJ1-6,TRBV28,CASSIRDRNSPLHF
TRBJ1-5,TRBV19,CASNFAPGIQPQHF
TRBJ1-2,TRBV10-3,CAISESEGGYTF
TRBJ1-2,TRBV11-2,CASSSGGLYGYTF
TRBJ2-1,TRBV5-1,CASAFGQADDNEQFF
TRBJ1-6,TRBV11-1,CASTSSMDSGSPLHF
TRBJ2-7,TRBV13,CASSLGTPREQYF
TRBJ2-5,TRBV7-6,CASSPAGGGETQYF
TRBJ1-6,TRBV4-1,CASSHRLPIGVARSPLHF
TRBJ2-3,TRBV27,CASSLAAGGTDTQYF
TRBJ2-7,TRBV7-2,CASSLRTGIRGSYEQYF
TRBJ1-6,TRBV7-2,CASSLRQGRNSPLHF